This T cell receptor (beta chain) was identified during a study of blood T cells in healthy people across ages (dated by TCRdb to the mid-2010s). In the study overall: Template switching captured roughly one uniquely barcoded TCR beta cDNA molecule per two T cells in model experiments. To avoid experimental bias, donors of different ages were randomly spread across the sequencing lanes. Donors were grouped into four age groups: young (average about 15 years), middle-aged (roughly 38), aged (roughly 67) and long-lived (just over 80). Age-related changes in TCR beta repertoire diversity were measured in the study by deep sequencing normalized with unique cDNA molecular identifiers. For two donors (one aged 18 to 30 and one aged 80 or older), the study analyzed two additional independent replicas of 1 million unique cDNA reads from the same blood draw.

Systemically healthy Caucasian individuals from Russia, some 36 in total and aged about 6 to 100 years, were included as donors. Roughly 9.5 milliliters of peripheral blood were drawn from each donor into EDTA-treated Vacutainer tubes. PBMCs were isolated by Ficoll-Paque density-gradient centrifugation, with at least 6.5 million obtained per sample. Trizol reagent was used to extract total RNA from PBMCs, with at least 5.5 micrograms per sample. For every donor, an aliquot of PBMCs went through flow cytometry to measure the percentages of naive CD45RAhigh/CD27high T cells. This clonotype was seen ten or more times. What this receptor recognizes is not known. Base quality data are lacking; no much larger clone is found one base away. Paper-wide results and their limitations: Observed TCR beta diversity per million T cells fell roughly linearly with age, and a significant reduction was already apparent by age around 40. Donor CMV infection status was unknown, potentially confounding age-related changes in expanded clonotypes. The percentage of naive T cells measured by flow cytometry correlated strongly with observed TCR beta diversity. Because profiling used bulk unsorted PBMCs, naive and antigen-experienced compartments could not be compared conclusively. Estimates of total diversity from one million sequenced T cells were regarded as lower bounds and underestimates. Compared with the aged group, the long-lived group had more naive CD4+ T cells, fewer expanded clones and increased TCR diversity, a pattern suggesting age selection.

The trim is 3 bases for V and 3 bases for J, with a gap of 7 bases between the germline ends. Taken from the germline V gene, the CDR1 and CDR2 loops are SGDLS and YYNGEE. The CDR3 runs 12 amino acids, cysteine and phenylalanine included. Just CDR3 DNA is preserved here, 36 bases in frame from base 1. Library preparation was by 5' RACE. A second PCR of 7 to 11 cycles was performed with a sample-barcoded 5' primer and a J-beta primer mix. A template-switch 5' adaptor carrying 12 random nucleotides introduced a unique molecular identifier onto each TCR beta cDNA molecule. Each sample yielded at least 3 million CDR3-containing paired-end reads. First-strand cDNA was synthesized from all RNA with the Mint cDNA synthesis kit, primed by a TRBC-specific oligonucleotide. Following uracil-DNA glycosylase treatment, a first 18-cycle PCR with universal primers M1SS and BC2_uni_R was performed on all cDNA. The original pipeline was this. Each sample was normalized by randomly selecting 1 million high-quality reads, each carrying a distinct molecular identifier. Reads with shared molecular identifiers were discarded instead of being binned into consensus sequences. MiTCR, with a Q25 quality threshold and the strictest error-elimination algorithm, was used for CDR3 identification, clonotype clustering and error correction. A nonparametric unseen species model with Euler transformation was used to estimate a lower bound on total TCR beta diversity. TCRdb took the public reads, trimmed them with fastp at Q25, ran MiXCR for clone calling and kept in-frame beta chains. A single entry per CDR3 protein holds the most common genes and DNA from its merged rows. What appears here as the V and J calls and clone size reflects TCRdb's work, not the paper's. This sample comprises approximately 1,700,000 distinct CDR3 sequences, 30% to 40% of them detected only once. Clones ranked in the top ten supply roughly 23% of the sample.

The sample was blood. This sequence uses TRBV9 and TRBJ2-7; the best D guess is TRBD1, with 5 bases matching. This TCR was recovered from a human donor in good health. In nucleotide form, the sequence is TGTGCCAGCAGCGACGACAGCTACGAGCAGTACTTC. Translated, this is CASSDDSYEQYF.